Following are 19 T cell receptor beta chains from one sample sequenced in a study of T cell responses to AZD1222 COVID-19 vaccine. TCRdb's copy holds only in-frame clones and misses some; the assay was immunoSEQ multiplex PCR. The table has about 130,000 clones, approximately 91% seen once. Specimen: peripheral blood, collected 28 days after the second AZD1222 dose. The receptors come from an adult who received the AZD1222 COVID-19 vaccine.

V usage is TRBV6-5 and J usage is TRBJ2-4; the D gene is possibly TRBD2 (5 bases). The germline V gene encodes CDR1 MNHEY and CDR2 SVGAGI. The CDR3 is 14 amino acids. V dropped 6 bases and J dropped 7 bases, with 16 bases sitting between them. CDR3 DNA: TGTGCCAGCAGGGGCGGGCAGAGGAGGAACATTCAGTACTTC. The encoded protein is CASRGGQRRNIQYF.

The chain is built from TRBV7-3 and TRBJ2-1; TRBD2 matches 9 bases. V trimming: 2 bases; J trimming: 2 bases; junction bases outside the gene matches: 1. The CDR3 has 15 residues. Germline V gene sequence: CDR1 SGHTA, CDR2 FQGTGA. CDR3 amino acids: CASSLRLAAYNEQFF. The CDR3 region has the DNA TGTGCCAGCAGCTTACGACTAGCGGCCTACAATGAGCAGTTCTTC.

V and J are TRBV19 and TRBJ1-1; weak D call: TRBD1 (6 bases). Germline V CDR1 and CDR2: LNHDA, SQIVND (reference sequence). V lost 2 bases to trimming and J lost 2 bases, with 18 bases between them. CDR3 length: 17 residues. DNA of the CDR3: TGTGCCAGTAGTATATCCCCGTTGGGGGCTAGTAACACTGAAGCTTTCTTT. Amino acid sequence: CASSISPLGASNTEAFF.

The V call is TRBV18, the J call TRBJ2-7; D not resolved. V was shortened by 3 bases and J by 5 bases, with 11 bases between the two germline ends. Per the germline V gene, CDR1 is KGHSH and CDR2 is LQKENI. The CDR3 has 13 residues. CDR3 bases: TGTGCCAGCTCACCCGCAGGCTTTAACGAGCAGTACTTC. It encodes CASSPAGFNEQYF.

This rearrangement joins TRBV7-6 to TRBJ2-2; no firm D call. The CDR3 has 15 amino acids. V was clipped by 6 bases and J by 0 bases, with 11 bases between them. Germline values: CDR1 SGHVS, CDR2 FNYEAQ. The CDR3 loop reads CASRPVDANTGELFF. DNA for the CDR3: TGTGCCAGCAGGCCCGTCGACGCGAACACCGGGGAGCTGTTTTTT.

V and J are TRBV19 and TRBJ1-2, with D hard to call. Looked up from germline, CDR1 is LNHDA and CDR2 is SQIVND (reference sequence). The CDR3 extends over 13 amino acids. The germline V and J ends were trimmed by 3 bases and 2 bases, with 7 bases remaining between them. The CDR3 DNA reads as TGTGCCAGTAGTATTACGGAAAACTATGGCTACACCTTC. Translated, it gives CASSITENYGYTF.

The genes are TRBV18 and TRBJ1-2; the match to TRBD1 covers 9 bases. V was pared by 4 bases and J by 6 bases, with 3 bases of the junction left unmatched. The V gene's germline CDR1 is KGHSH and CDR2 LQKENI. The CDR3 length is 13 residues. The CDR3 sequence: CASSLQGANGYTF. The DNA for the CDR3 is TGTGCCAGCTCACTACAGGGGGCTAATGGCTACACCTTC.

V gene TRBV2 combines with J gene TRBJ1-2; TRBD1 agrees at 9 bases. J was trimmed by 3 bases and V by 1 base; bases with no gene match: 6. This CDR3 is 16 amino acids long. Germline V gives CDR1 SNHLY, CDR2 FYNNEI. CDR3 residues: CASSEVRDRADYGYTF. As DNA, the CDR3 is TGTGCCAGCAGTGAAGTCCGGGACAGGGCAGACTATGGCTACACCTTC.

The chain is built from TRBV20-1 and TRBJ1-4; D possibly corresponds to TRBD1 (5 bases). Germline assignment: CDR1 DFQATT and CDR2 SNEGSKA (reference sequence). CDR3 length: 13 residues. V lost 3 bases, J lost 4 bases, and 9 bases lay in between. CDR3 nucleotide sequence: TGCAGTGCTAGTTGGAGGGGTAATGAAAAACTGTTTTTT. Its protein is CSASWRGNEKLFF.

V gene TRBV7-3 combines with J gene TRBJ2-6; 13 nucleotides agree with TRBD2. This CDR3 region has 19 residues. CDR1 is SGHTA and CDR2 is FQGTGA in the germline V gene. V shed 5 bases, J shed 0 bases, and the junction held 7 bases outside the gene matches. CDR3 loop: CASSLPGLAGISGANVLTF. The CDR3 nucleotides read TGTGCCAGCAGCCTGCCGGGACTAGCGGGAATCTCTGGGGCCAACGTCCTGACTTTC.

This chain connects TRBV6-6 to TRBJ1-5, with D perhaps TRBD1 (6 bases). Germline CDR1 is MNHNY and CDR2 is SVGAGI (reference sequence). The CDR3 contains 16 residues. The V gene lost 2 bases and the J gene lost 2 bases, with 13 bases spanning the gap. In DNA, the CDR3 is TGTGCCAGCAGTTACCCGGGCAGGGGCGGCAATCAGCCCCAGCATTTT. Its protein product is CASSYPGRGGNQPQHF.

V gene TRBV24-1 combines with J gene TRBJ1-6, with 10 bases that match TRBD1. CDR3 length: 15 residues. CDR1 is KGHDR and CDR2 is SFDVKD in the germline V gene. Losses at the gene ends were 10 bases for V and 4 bases for J; bases not matched to a gene: 6. The DNA for the CDR3 is TGTGCCACTGACAGGGGGCCGCATTATAATTCACCCCTCCACTTT. Encoded protein: CATDRGPHYNSPLHF.

V and J are TRBV11-3 and TRBJ2-1, with D unclear. V gave up 2 bases and J gave up 2 bases, with 10 bases separating them. The CDR3 is 15 residues long. Germline CDR1 reads SGHNT; CDR2 reads YENEEA. This chain's CDR3 is CASSLSIWAYNEQFF. CDR3 nucleotide sequence: TGTGCCAGCAGCTTATCCATCTGGGCCTACAATGAGCAGTTCTTC.

CDR3 nucleotides: TGTGCCAGCAGCCTGGGACAGGGCGGGGGCAATCAGCCCCAGCATTTT. It encodes CASSLGQGGGNQPQHF. J is TRBJ1-5 and V is TRBV5-5; 9 nucleotides agree with TRBD1. Germline V gene lookup returns CDR1 SGHKS and CDR2 YYEKEE (reference sequence). V was pared by 4 bases and J by 2 bases, with 7 bases of the junction left unmatched. This CDR3 has 16 amino acids.

The chain recombines TRBV18 with TRBJ2-7; D assignment may be TRBD1 or TRBD2 (5 bases each). This CDR3 comprises 17 residues. Trimming left V 0 bases short and J 0 bases short, with 15 bases between. Germline loops: CDR1 KGHSH, CDR2 LQKENI. The CDR3, as DNA: TGTGCCAGCTCACCACCTCTCCGGGGCCCGAGCTCCTACGAGCAGTACTTC. The encoded protein is CASSPPLRGPSSYEQYF.

V gene TRBV28 combines with J gene TRBJ2-2; D is possibly TRBD1 (5 bases). Germline assignment: CDR1 MDHEN and CDR2 SYDVKM. V lost 7 bases and J 1 base, leaving 7 bases between the germline ends. The CDR3 consists of 13 residues. The DNA of the CDR3 is TGTGCCAGCAATCAGGGGAACACCGGGGAGCTGTTTTTT. Its translation is CASNQGNTGELFF.

This clone was detected once. The chain recombines TRBV7-9 with TRBJ2-1, with TRBD2 matching 10 bases. Germline CDR1 reads SEHNR; CDR2 reads FQNEAQ (reference sequence). CDR3 length: 19 residues. The J segment lost 3 bases and the V segment lost 2 bases, leaving 13 bases of the junction unmatched. Here the CDR3 DNA reads TGTGCCAGCAGCTTACATTGGGGGCTAGCGGGAGTTCTCTACAATGAGCAGTTCTTC. Translating gives CASSLHWGLAGVLYNEQFF. The whole variable domain, filled in from reference TRBV7-9 and TRBJ2-1, reads DTGVSQNPRHKITKRGQNVTFRCDPISEHNRLYWYRQTLGQGPEFLTYFQNEAQLEKSRLLSDRFSAERPKGSFSTLEIQRTEQGDSAMYLCASSLHWGLAGVLYNEQFFGPGTRLTVL.

The chain couples TRBV19 to TRBJ2-1; 7 bases are shared with TRBD2. CDR3 length: 16 amino acids. The V gene end was trimmed by 3 bases and the J gene end by 1 base; junction bases not matched to a gene: 6. Germline V gene sequence: CDR1 LNHDA, CDR2 SQIVND (reference sequence). The CDR3 spells CASSITGRASYNEQFF. The CDR3 nucleotides are TGTGCCAGTAGTATTACGGGGAGGGCGTCCTACAATGAGCAGTTCTTC.

J is TRBJ2-1 and V is TRBV11-1; 10 nucleotides match TRBD1. The CDR3 loop spans 14 amino acids. V trimming: 6 bases; J trimming: 4 bases; junction bases outside the gene matches: 3. Germline V gives CDR1 SGHAT, CDR2 FQDESV (reference sequence). The CDR3 region is CASSRTGGYNEQFF. In DNA form, the CDR3 reads TGTGCCAGCAGTCGGACAGGGGGGTACAATGAGCAGTTCTTC.